The 23 T cell receptor beta chains presented below share a single source sample, sequenced in a study of blood T cell repertoires in COVID-19. Data came from immunoSEQ multiplex PCR; TCRdb stores just in-frame clones and leaves some out. Found here are 270,000 or so clones, about nine tenths of them singletons; the top ten hold approximately 12%. The sample consisted of peripheral blood. All receptors come from a woman aged 25 to 45 with COVID-19, enrolled during active disease.

This clone is a singleton in its sample. CDR3 bases: TGCGCCAGCAGCTCAGGGACAGGGGGCCGGTACGAGCAGTACTTC. Translated: CASSSGTGGRYEQYF. This chain links TRBV5-1 with TRBJ2-7; 12 bases agree with TRBD1. The CDR3 sequence is 15 residues long. Germline loops: CDR1 SGHRS, CDR2 YFSETQ. The ends lost 3 bases at V and 4 bases at J; junction bases unmatched: 5.

The V gene is TRBV5-5, the J gene TRBJ2-5; a possible D gene is TRBD1 (6 bases). Trimming pared 3 bases from V and 0 bases from J, leaving 9 bases between. This CDR3 spans 14 amino acids. Looked up from germline, CDR1 is SGHKS and CDR2 is YYEKEE (reference sequence). The CDR3 here is CASSSGQNQETQYF. The CDR3 DNA reads as TGTGCCAGCAGCTCAGGACAGAACCAAGAGACCCAGTACTTC.

V gene TRBV11-2 combines with J gene TRBJ1-1; D ambiguous. The germline V gene encodes CDR1 SGHAT and CDR2 FQNNGV. The length of the CDR3 is 15 residues. V gave up 0 bases and J gave up 0 bases, with 8 bases separating them. Here the CDR3 DNA reads TGTGCCAGCAGCTTAGATAACAGAATGAACACTGAAGCTTTCTTT. This encodes CASSLDNRMNTEAFF.

This chain links TRBV9 with TRBJ2-7, with D possibly matching TRBD1 (5 bases). Germline-derived CDR1 and CDR2 are SGDLS and YYNGEE. This CDR3 spans 14 amino acids. Trimming shortened V by 4 bases and J by 2 bases, and 13 bases separated the two germline ends. CDR3 sequence: CASSPGPGPYEQYF. Here the CDR3 DNA reads TGTGCCAGCAGCCCAGGGCCTGGACCCTACGAGCAGTACTTC.

This chain joins TRBV24-1 and TRBJ2-3; TRBD1 matches at 7 bases. Per germline, CDR1 KGHDR and CDR2 SFDVKD. The V gene end was trimmed by 1 base and the J gene end by 14 bases; junction bases not matched to a gene: 8. The CDR3 is made up of 13 amino acids. DNA of the CDR3: TGTGCCACCAGTGATTTTGGGACAGATTCTTGGTATTTT. Residues: CATSDFGTDSWYF.

This chain connects TRBV6-1 to TRBJ2-1; D not certain. Between the trimmed V and J ends, which lost 1 base and 5 bases, there was a span of 9 bases. CDR1 is MNHNS, CDR2 SASEGT, per germline. The CDR3 runs 14 residues. The chain's CDR3 is CASSEVGINNEQFF. CDR3 DNA: TGTGCCAGCAGTGAAGTGGGCATCAACAATGAGCAGTTCTTC.

The V call is TRBV15, the J call TRBJ1-5, with D uncertain. This CDR3 region has 19 residues. Trimming shortened V by 1 base and J by 0 bases, and 19 bases separated the two germline ends. Germline values: CDR1 LNHNV, CDR2 YYDKDF (reference sequence). CDR3 amino acids: CATSRVNFGGEYSNQPQHF. CDR3 DNA: TGTGCCACCAGCAGAGTTAATTTCGGCGGTGAATATAGCAATCAGCCCCAGCATTTT.

The rearrangement links TRBV13 to TRBJ1-2; D gene uncertain. This CDR3 is built from 12 residues. Germline-derived CDR1 and CDR2 are PRHDT and FYEKMQ (reference sequence). Between the trimmed V and J ends, which lost 1 base and 10 bases, there was a span of 10 bases. CDR3: CASSLEEGVYTF. In DNA form, the CDR3 reads TGTGCCAGCAGCTTAGAGGAGGGTGTCTACACCTTC.

This chain uses TRBV5-1 with TRBJ1-2; D unresolved. Germline V CDR1 and CDR2: SGHRS, YFSETQ. Trimming left V 3 bases short and J 6 bases short, with 12 bases between. CDR3 length: 13 residues. CDR3 DNA sequence: TGCGCCAGCAGCTCTAGCGGGCCAAATGGCTACACCTTC. It encodes CASSSSGPNGYTF.

A note on this clone: The sample contains more than one DNA sequence encoding this CDR3. V gene TRBV19 combines with J gene TRBJ2-7, with 9 bases matching TRBD1. Germline trimming cut 3 bases from V and 3 bases from J; bases unmatched to any gene: 3. Germline CDR1 reads LNHDA; CDR2 reads SQIVND (reference sequence). The CDR3 length is 14 residues. CDR3 nucleotides: TGTGCCAGTAGTATCGGACAGGGGAGCTACGAGCAGTACTTC. This codes for CASSIGQGSYEQYF.

This clone was observed once. The rearrangement links TRBV29-1 to TRBJ1-1; 8 nucleotides align to TRBD1. The V segment lost 6 bases and the J segment 10 bases; nucleotides outside the gene matches: 7. This CDR3 is built from 11 residues. CDR1 and CDR2 (germline): SQVTM, ANQGSEA. The CDR3 is CSVTQGAGAFF. The CDR3 DNA reads as TGCAGCGTGACCCAGGGGGCGGGAGCTTTCTTT.

The rearrangement uses TRBV2 and TRBJ2-3; D is uncertain. Trimming took 10 bases from V and 5 from J, leaving 10 bases between them. Germline V gene sequence: CDR1 SNHLY, CDR2 FYNNEI. The CDR3 has 11 residues. As DNA, the CDR3 is TGTGCCACCATCCTAGGAGATACGCAGTATTTT. The encoded protein is CATILGDTQYF. Together with reference TRBV2 and TRBJ2-3, the CDR3 gives the full variable domain: EPEVTQTPSHQVTQMGQEVILRCVPISNHLYFYWYRQILGQKVEFLVSFYNNEISEKSEIFDDQFSVERPDGSNFTLKIRSTKLEDSAMYFCATILGDTQYFGPGTRLTVL.

V and J are TRBV6-5 and TRBJ2-3, with unresolved D. Germline CDR1 MNHEY, CDR2 SVGAGI. Deletions cut 0 bases from V and 1 base from J, with 8 bases between. The CDR3 extends over 15 amino acids. The CDR3 loop is CASSYSGWGTDTQYF. The CDR3 DNA sequence: TGTGCCAGCAGTTACTCGGGCTGGGGCACAGATACGCAGTATTTT.

V gene TRBV19 combines with J gene TRBJ2-7; maybe TRBD2 (5 bases). Germline V gene data show CDR1 as LNHDA and CDR2 as SQIVND (reference sequence). This CDR3 is 14 amino acids long. Trimming shortened V by 3 bases and J by 1 base, and 10 bases separated the two germline ends. CDR3: CASSMGSGSYEQYF. The CDR3 region has the DNA TGTGCCAGTAGTATGGGGAGTGGTTCCTACGAGCAGTACTTC.

This chain links TRBV5-1 with TRBJ2-2, with 7 bases lining up with TRBD2. V shed 1 base, J shed 1 base, and the junction held 1 base outside the gene matches. This CDR3 has 15 residues. CDR1 is SGHRS and CDR2 is YFSETQ in the germline V gene. CDR3 DNA sequence: TGCGCCAGCAGCTTGAGCGGGATGAACACCGGGGAGCTGTTTTTT. It specifies CASSLSGMNTGELFF. Drawing the rest from reference TRBV5-1 and TRBJ2-2, the complete variable domain is KAGVTQTPRYLIKTRGQQVTLSCSPISGHRSVSWYQQTPGQGLQFLFEYFSETQRNKGNFPGRFSGRQFSNSRSEMNVSTLELGDSALYLCASSLSGMNTGELFFGEGSRLTVL.

The chain is built from TRBV27 and TRBJ2-1; unclear D gene. The V gene's germline CDR1 is MNHEY and CDR2 SMNVEV (reference sequence). The CDR3 is 14 amino acids. V lost 3 bases to trimming and J lost 7 bases, with 13 bases between them. The CDR3 DNA sequence: TGTGCCAGCAGTTTCATGCGGATCCCAAATGAGCAGTTCTTC. This translates into CASSFMRIPNEQFF.

The gene calls are TRBV4-1 and TRBJ2-7; TRBD1 is a possible D gene (5 bases). The CDR3 sequence is 15 residues long. From germline, CDR1 is MGHRA and CDR2 YSYEKL. The V gene lost 4 bases and the J gene lost 3 bases, with 16 bases spanning the gap. CDR3 amino acids: CASSPGFSGYYEQYF. The CDR3 region has the DNA TGCGCCAGCAGCCCAGGGTTTTCAGGTTACTACGAGCAGTACTTC.

The rearrangement links TRBV11-2 to TRBJ2-2, with TRBD2 matching over 8 bases. The CDR3 runs to 17 residues. The ends lost 7 bases at V and 2 bases at J; junction bases unmatched: 12. CDR1 and CDR2 (germline): SGHAT, FQNNGV. The CDR3 spells CASTSLGGGLNTGELFF. Written as DNA, the CDR3 is TGTGCCAGCACCAGTCTGGGCGGGGGGCTAAACACCGGGGAGCTGTTTTTT.

The DNA of the CDR3 is TGCGCCAGCAGCTTGGCTCTCGGACAGATGAACACTGAAGCTTTCTTT. Amino acids: CASSLALGQMNTEAFF. The chain links TRBV5-1 to TRBJ1-1; D perhaps matches TRBD1 (6 bases). Germline lookup yields CDR1 SGHRS and CDR2 YFSETQ. The CDR3 loop spans 16 amino acids. With 0 bases removed from V and 0 bases from J, the gap between germline ends came to 12 bases.

The chain couples TRBV27 to TRBJ1-5; no clear D gene. V lost 4 bases and J 0 bases, leaving 10 bases between the germline ends. Germline CDR1 and CDR2: MNHEY and SMNVEV (reference sequence). CDR3 size: 15 residues. CDR3 in DNA: TGTGCCAGCAGTTCCCGACCGGGTAGCAATCAGCCCCAGCATTTT. Protein: CASSSRPGSNQPQHF.

J is TRBJ2-2 and V is TRBV28, with 8 bases lining up with TRBD1. The J segment lost 7 bases and the V segment lost 6 bases, leaving 4 bases of the junction unmatched. The CDR3 covers 13 residues. Per germline, CDR1 MDHEN and CDR2 SYDVKM. Written as DNA, the CDR3 is TGTGCCAGCAGCTCGACAGGGGTCGGGGAGCTGTTTTTT. Its translation: CASSSTGVGELFF.

The rearrangement uses TRBV19 and TRBJ2-7, with D perhaps TRBD2 (6 bases). The CDR3 has 13 residues. V was trimmed by 7 bases and J by 3 bases, leaving 13 bases between them. Looked up from germline, CDR1 is LNHDA and CDR2 is SQIVND (reference sequence). The CDR3 here is CASTVQGGYEQYF. DNA for the CDR3: TGTGCCAGTACGGTCCAGGGAGGCTACGAGCAGTACTTC.

This clone was observed a single time. J is TRBJ1-6 and V is TRBV5-4, with D perhaps matching TRBD1 (5 bases). CDR3 length equals 16 residues. Germline lookup yields CDR1 SGHNT and CDR2 YYREEE (reference sequence). Trimming cost V 0 bases and J 5 bases, with 12 bases left between them. The DNA of the CDR3 is TGTGCCAGCAGCTTGGACCCAGGGTGGGATAATTCACCCCTCCACTTT. This translates into CASSLDPGWDNSPLHF.